The next 18 T cell receptor beta chains were all read from a single sample in a study of post-analysis software for immune sequencing data. For these receptors, no antigen is known. cDNA libraries of TCR beta carried unique molecular identifiers. TCRdb fed the PCR reads into MiXCR, producing one record per CDR3 protein. This sample has fewer than 850,000 distinct CDR3 sequences, with around 42% found just once. Regarding the study as a whole: Controls had lower frequencies than patients of four or five TRBV segments, which included TRBV5-6, TRBV5-1 and TRBV20-1.

The sequencing sample was made of blood. These receptors came from a girl under 18 with multiple sclerosis.

This clonotype has a count of ten or more. V is TRBV12-3 or TRBV12-4 and J is TRBJ2-7; TRBD2 is a possible D gene (5 bases). V was clipped by 5 bases and J by 2 bases, with 10 bases between them. CDR3 length: 13 residues. CDR3 in DNA: TGTGCCAGCAGTCTCCTCGGGGCCTACGAGCAGTACTTC. Its translation is CASSLLGAYEQYF.

This CDR3 reads CASKPSVATDTQYF. DNA of the CDR3: TGTGCCAGCAAGCCTAGCGTGGCCACAGATACGCAGTATTTT. This chain uses TRBV6-6 with TRBJ2-3; perhaps TRBD2 as D (6 bases). CDR3 length: 14 residues. Looked up from germline, CDR1 is MNHNY and CDR2 is SVGAGI (reference sequence). V was shortened by 7 bases and J by 2 bases, with 13 bases between the two germline ends.

The rearrangement joins TRBV29-1 to TRBJ1-2; no clear D. This CDR3 is 11 amino acids long. CDR1 SQVTM and CDR2 ANQGSEA come from the germline V gene. The CDR3 loop reads CSLRGSDGYTF. CDR3 sequence (DNA): TGCAGTTTGAGAGGGTCGGATGGCTACACCTTC.

This clonotype was counted a few times. The chain uses TRBV10-3 and TRBJ1-5, with D tentatively TRBD1 (5 bases). In germline, CDR1 is ENHRY, CDR2 SYGVKD. CDR3 length: 13 amino acids. V lost 10 bases, J lost 4 bases, and 14 bases lay in between. CDR3 loop: CATRDLDNQPQHF. The CDR3 nucleotides read TGTGCCACCCGGGACTTGGATAATCAGCCCCAGCATTTT.

This clonotype was seen a few times. The CDR3 here is CSADHSGTSYNEQFF. The CDR3 DNA is TGCAGTGCTGACCATAGCGGGACTTCCTACAATGAGCAGTTCTTC. The V call is TRBV20-1, the J call TRBJ2-1, with 8 bases matching TRBD2. J was trimmed by 1 base and V by 5 bases; bases with no gene match: 7. CDR3 length equals 15 residues. Germline V CDR1 and CDR2: DFQATT, SNEGSKA (reference sequence).

The V gene is TRBV20-1, the J gene TRBJ2-7, with 10 bases aligning to TRBD1. This CDR3 is built from 14 residues. The germline gives CDR1 DFQATT, CDR2 SNEGSKA (reference sequence). The V gene end was trimmed by 3 bases and the J gene end by 3 bases; junction bases not matched to a gene: 5. The CDR3 sequence is CSARRTGGGYEQYF. DNA of the CDR3: TGCAGTGCTAGGCGGACAGGGGGTGGCTACGAGCAGTACTTC.

The chain combines TRBV7-2 with TRBJ2-7, with TRBD2 matching over 10 bases. The V segment lost 4 bases and the J segment 6 bases; nucleotides outside the gene matches: 6. The length of the CDR3 is 14 residues. CDR1 is SGHTA, CDR2 FQGNSA, per germline. As DNA, the CDR3 is TGTGCCAGCAGCTCAGCGGGGGGGTCCGCCGAGCAGTACTTC. Protein: CASSSAGGSAEQYF.

V gene TRBV7-2 combines with J gene TRBJ2-7; perhaps D is TRBD1 or TRBD2 (5 bases each). Between the trimmed V and J ends, which lost 4 bases and 5 bases, there was a span of 18 bases. Germline CDR1 and CDR2: SGHTA and FQGNSA. The CDR3 contains 15 residues. CDR3 nucleotides: TGTGCCAGCAGCTACCGGGGCAGGGACCGTGACGAGCAGTACTTC. Translated, it gives CASSYRGRDRDEQYF.

Points on this clonotype: An end of the junction differs from the germline gene, which may be a read error. The genes are TRBV7-7 and TRBJ2-5; 7 positions agree with TRBD1. This CDR3 has 14 amino acids. Germline-derived CDR1 and CDR2 are SSHAT and FNYEAQ (reference sequence). The CDR3 sequence is CASSLTGVGETQYF. The CDR3 region has the DNA TGTGCTAGCAGCTTAACAGGGGTAGGAGAGACCCAGTACTTC.

V gene TRBV5-1 combines with J gene TRBJ1-4; D gene unclear. Per the germline V gene, CDR1 is SGHRS and CDR2 is YFSETQ. The CDR3 is 12 amino acids. Trimming cost V 0 bases and J 11 bases, with 8 bases left between them. The CDR3 region is CASSLDRMKLFF. The CDR3 DNA reads TGCGCCAGCAGCTTGGACCGGATGAAACTGTTTTTT.

As concerns this clonotype: One junction end disagrees with the germline gene, perhaps due to a read error. The chain recombines TRBV27 with TRBJ2-1, with 8 bases lining up with TRBD1. CDR1 and CDR2 from the germline V gene are MNHEY and SMNVEV (reference sequence). This CDR3 is built from 14 residues. The CDR3 sequence: CTSSTGGPYNEQFF. The CDR3 nucleotides are TGTACCAGCAGTACAGGGGGGCCCTACAATGAGCAGTTCTTC.

J is TRBJ2-7 and V is TRBV6-1; a weak D match, TRBD1 (6 bases). The CDR3 covers 18 residues. The V end was cut by 6 bases, the J end by 0 bases, with 24 bases between. From germline, CDR1 is MNHNS and CDR2 SASEGT. The CDR3 loop is CASSPQGPSDSSSYEQYF. For the CDR3, the DNA is TGTGCCAGCAGCCCTCAGGGGCCCAGCGACTCGAGCTCCTACGAGCAGTACTTC.

The gene calls are TRBV28 and TRBJ2-3; either TRBD1 or TRBD2 may supply D (6 bases each). Germline V gene lookup returns CDR1 MDHEN and CDR2 SYDVKM. There are 16 residues in the CDR3. V was shortened by 1 base and J by 4 bases, with 15 bases between the two germline ends. CDR3 amino acids: CASSLYGKEGADTQYF. In DNA, the CDR3 is TGTGCCAGCAGTTTATATGGGAAGGAGGGGGCAGATACGCAGTATTTT.

The rearrangement joins TRBV11-2 to TRBJ2-7; the D call may be TRBD1 or TRBD2 (5 bases each). This CDR3 is 14 amino acids long. Germline-derived CDR1 and CDR2 are SGHAT and FQNNGV. The V end lost 3 bases, the J end lost 6 bases, and 15 bases lay between the germline ends. The CDR3 region has the DNA TGTGCCAGCAGCTTGGGACGTATCACCGGCGAGCAGTACTTC. Encoded protein: CASSLGRITGEQYF.

Worth noting for this clonotype: A junction end diverges from the germline sequence, so it may reflect a read error. V usage is TRBV7-7 and J usage is TRBJ2-1; D call uncertain. CDR3 length: 16 residues. CDR1 is SSHAT and CDR2 is FNYEAQ in the germline V gene (reference sequence). The CDR3 DNA is TGTGCTAGCAGCTTAATTCGGCTCGACACGTACAATGAGCAGTTCTTC. It translates to CASSLIRLDTYNEQFF.

V gene TRBV3-1 combines with J gene TRBJ1-2, with D unresolved. Trimming took off 3 bases at V and 3 bases at J, with 11 bases between the two ends. This CDR3 spans 14 amino acids. The germline CDR1 and CDR2 sequences are LGHDT and YNNKEL (reference sequence). The CDR3 reads CASSQGGADYGYTF. CDR3 nucleotides: TGTGCCAGCAGCCAGGGTGGCGCGGACTATGGCTACACCTTC.

This clonotype has only a few counts. The V gene is TRBV19, the J gene TRBJ2-7; 10 nucleotides line up with TRBD1. The V and J ends lost 4 bases and 5 bases, in that order; junction bases with no gene match: 5. The CDR3 covers 14 residues. Looked up from germline, CDR1 is LNHDA and CDR2 is SQIVND (reference sequence). CDR3 nucleotides: TGTGCCAGTAGTACGGGACAGGGGATCGACGAGCAGTACTTC. This encodes CASSTGQGIDEQYF.

This chain links TRBV2 with TRBJ2-7; D gene uncertain. The CDR3 contains 10 residues. The V gene lost 6 bases and the J gene lost 12 bases, with 12 bases spanning the gap. The germline V gene encodes CDR1 SNHLY and CDR2 FYNNEI. DNA for the CDR3: TGTGCCAGCAGGGGTGCGGTGGGGTACTTC. As protein: CASRGAVGYF. Full variable domain (missing parts from reference TRBV2 and TRBJ2-7): EPEVTQTPSHQVTQMGQEVILRCVPISNHLYFYWYRQILGQKVEFLVSFYNNEISEKSEIFDDQFSVERPDGSNFTLKIRSTKLEDSAMYFCASRGAVGYFGPGTRLTVT.